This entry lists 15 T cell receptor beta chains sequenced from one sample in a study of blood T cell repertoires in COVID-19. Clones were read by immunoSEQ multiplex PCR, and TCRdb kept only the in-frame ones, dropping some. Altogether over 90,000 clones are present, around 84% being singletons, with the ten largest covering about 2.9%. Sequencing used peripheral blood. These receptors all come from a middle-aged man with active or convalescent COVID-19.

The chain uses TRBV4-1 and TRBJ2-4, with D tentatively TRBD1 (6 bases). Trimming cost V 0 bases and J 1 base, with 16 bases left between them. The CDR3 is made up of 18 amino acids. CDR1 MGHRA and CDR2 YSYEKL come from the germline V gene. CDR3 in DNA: TGCGCCAGCAGCCAAGATGGGGCAGGGGATGAGGCCAAAAACATTCAGTACTTC. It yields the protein CASSQDGAGDEAKNIQYF.

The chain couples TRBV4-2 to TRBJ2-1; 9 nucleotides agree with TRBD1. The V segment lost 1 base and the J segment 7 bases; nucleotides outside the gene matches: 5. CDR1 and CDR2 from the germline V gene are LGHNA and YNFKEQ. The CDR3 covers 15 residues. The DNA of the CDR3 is TGTGCCAGCAGCCAAGGGGACAGGGAAGGGAATGAGCAGTTCTTC. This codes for CASSQGDREGNEQFF.

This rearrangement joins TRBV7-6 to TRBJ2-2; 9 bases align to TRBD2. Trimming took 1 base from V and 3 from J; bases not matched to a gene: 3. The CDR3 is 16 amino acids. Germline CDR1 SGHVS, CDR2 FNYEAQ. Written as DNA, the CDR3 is TGTGCCAGCAGCTTAGAGGCTAGCGGGGACACCGGGGAGCTGTTTTTT. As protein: CASSLEASGDTGELFF.

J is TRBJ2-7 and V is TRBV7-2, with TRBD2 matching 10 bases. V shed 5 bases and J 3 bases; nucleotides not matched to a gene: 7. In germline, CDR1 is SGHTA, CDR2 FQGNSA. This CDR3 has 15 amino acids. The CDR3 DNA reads TGTGCCAGCAGCCCCGGGACTAGCGAGTTCTACGAGCAGTACTTC. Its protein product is CASSPGTSEFYEQYF.

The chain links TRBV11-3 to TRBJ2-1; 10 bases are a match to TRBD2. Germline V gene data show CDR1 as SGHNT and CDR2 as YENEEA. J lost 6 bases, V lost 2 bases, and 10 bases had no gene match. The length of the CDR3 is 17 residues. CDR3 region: CASSLNAGLAGVNEQFF. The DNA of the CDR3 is TGTGCCAGCAGCTTAAATGCAGGTCTAGCGGGGGTCAATGAGCAGTTCTTC.

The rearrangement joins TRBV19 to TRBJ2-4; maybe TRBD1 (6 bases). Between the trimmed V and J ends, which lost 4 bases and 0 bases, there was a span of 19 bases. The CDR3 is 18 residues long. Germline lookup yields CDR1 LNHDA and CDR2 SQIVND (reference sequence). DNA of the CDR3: TGTGCCAGTAGTACCCTGGGGGCGGACACGGTAGCCAAAAACATTCAGTACTTC. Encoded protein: CASSTLGADTVAKNIQYF.

The CDR3 protein is CASSPDYYEQYV. The CDR3 bases are TGTGCCAGCAGTCCCGACTATTACGAGCAGTACGTC. This rearrangement joins TRBV28 to TRBJ2-7, with a weak D call TRBD2 (5 bases). V gave up 5 bases and J gave up 4 bases, with 9 bases separating them. Germline V gene data show CDR1 as MDHEN and CDR2 as SYDVKM. The CDR3 is made up of 12 amino acids.

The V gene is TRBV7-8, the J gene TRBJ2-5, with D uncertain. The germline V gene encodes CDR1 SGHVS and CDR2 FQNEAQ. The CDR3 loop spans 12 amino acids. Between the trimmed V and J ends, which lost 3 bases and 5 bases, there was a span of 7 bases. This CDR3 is CASSLALETQYF. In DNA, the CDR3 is TGTGCCAGCAGCTTGGCCCTTGAGACCCAGTACTTC.

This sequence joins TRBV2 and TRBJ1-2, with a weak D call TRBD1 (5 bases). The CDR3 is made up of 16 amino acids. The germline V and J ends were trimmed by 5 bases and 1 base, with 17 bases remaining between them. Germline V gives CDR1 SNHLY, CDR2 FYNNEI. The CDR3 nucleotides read TGTGCCAGCAGTCCTCAAGGCGGGGGGGGTAACTATGGCTACACCTTC. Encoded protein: CASSPQGGGGNYGYTF.

CDR3 residues: CASSLGNTIYF. The CDR3 DNA sequence: TGTGCCAGCAGCCTAGGAAACACCATATATTTT. The chain joins TRBV2 to TRBJ1-3; D remains ambiguous. Germline V gene data show CDR1 as SNHLY and CDR2 as FYNNEI. V was trimmed by 6 bases and J by 4 bases, leaving 4 bases between them. CDR3 length equals 11 residues.

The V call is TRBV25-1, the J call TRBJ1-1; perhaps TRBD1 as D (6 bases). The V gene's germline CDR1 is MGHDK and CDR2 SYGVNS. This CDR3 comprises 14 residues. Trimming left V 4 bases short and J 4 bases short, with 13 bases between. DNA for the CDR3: TGTGCCAGCAGTGGGCAGGGGCTCGGCACTGAAGCTTTCTTT. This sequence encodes CASSGQGLGTEAFF.

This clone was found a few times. The CDR3 here is CASSLRTGSNEQFF. DNA for the CDR3: TGTGCCAGCAGCCTCCGAACAGGGAGCAATGAGCAGTTCTTC. The V and J genes are TRBV3-1 (or the pseudogene TRBV3-2) and TRBJ2-1, with a weak D call TRBD1 (6 bases). This CDR3 has 14 residues. Looked up from germline, CDR1 is LGHDT and CDR2 is YNNKEL (reference sequence). The germline V and J ends were trimmed by 4 bases and 6 bases, with 13 bases remaining between them.

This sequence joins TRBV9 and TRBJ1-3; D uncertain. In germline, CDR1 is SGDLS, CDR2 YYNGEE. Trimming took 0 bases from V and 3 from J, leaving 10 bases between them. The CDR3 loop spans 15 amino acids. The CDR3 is CASSVAPLSGNTIYF. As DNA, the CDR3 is TGTGCCAGCAGCGTAGCCCCGCTGAGTGGAAACACCATATATTTT.

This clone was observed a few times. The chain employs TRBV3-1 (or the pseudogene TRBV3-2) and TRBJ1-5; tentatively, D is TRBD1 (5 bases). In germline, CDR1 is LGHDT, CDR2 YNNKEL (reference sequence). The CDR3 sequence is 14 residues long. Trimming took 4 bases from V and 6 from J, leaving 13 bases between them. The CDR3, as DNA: TGTGCCAGCAGCCCCGGGGGGTCGGGTCAGCCCCAGCATTTT. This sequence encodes CASSPGGSGQPQHF.

The CDR3 protein is CASSAIQGRGEKLFF. CDR3 bases: TGTGCCAGTAGTGCCATACAGGGTAGAGGTGAAAAACTGTTTTTT. V and J are TRBV19 and TRBJ1-4, with a weak D call TRBD1 (6 bases). Trimming left V 5 bases short and J 7 bases short, with 17 bases between. The germline V gene has CDR1 LNHDA and CDR2 SQIVND (reference sequence). The CDR3 loop spans 15 amino acids.